This TCR beta chain was identified during a study of T cells in Graves' hyperthyroidism and ophthalmopathy. Findings of the study overall: From stable hyperthyroidism, ophthalmopathy was set apart by a 13 V-J model. Blood also contained most expanded thyroid clonotypes above 0.001.

Diagnoses were made from clinical symptoms, serum measures (thyroxine and TRAb), thyroid ultrasound and orbital computed tomography. From less than 13 ml of fresh peripheral blood, PBMCs were isolated. This clonotype came up many times. Its antigen is not identified. Trimming shortened V by 5 bases and J by 7 bases, and 8 bases separated the two germline ends. The CDR3 has 11 amino acids. Germline lookup yields CDR1 GTSNPN and CDR2 SVGIG (reference sequence). Amplification targeted TCR beta CDR3 regions from RNA transcripts. The HTBI primer set was used in a first-round RT-PCR of the TCR CDR3. TCRdb called the multiplex PCR reads again in MiXCR, with one record for every CDR3 protein. The sample lists approximately 600,000 distinct CDR3 sequences; 20% to 25% were seen once.

The sequenced material came from blood. The source is a man in his thirties or forties with Graves' ophthalmopathy. V usage is TRBV30 and J usage is TRBJ2-2; D gene uncertain. CDR3 coding DNA: TGTGCCTGGTCGGGCGGCGGGGAGCTGTTTTTT. Residues: CAWSGGGELFF. The complete variable domain, with remaining parts taken from reference TRBV30 and TRBJ2-2, reads SQTIHQWPATLVQPVGSPLSLECTVEGTSNPNLYWYRQAAGRGLQLLFYSVGIGQISSEVPQNLSASRPQDRQFILSSKKLLLSDSGFYLCAWSGGGELFFGEGSRLTVL.